The 8 T cell receptor beta chains given below trace back to one sample, sequenced in a study of CXCR3-negative and CXCR3-positive naive CD8 T cells. TRB cDNA was prepared as libraries by UMI-labeled 5' RACE. TCRdb re-analyzed the 5' RACE reads; it lists each CDR3 protein once, without DNA. This sample's table reports about 130,000 distinct CDR3 sequences. The material sequenced was naive CXCR3- CD8+ T cells from blood. Subset specified: CD45RO-CCR7+CD27+CD95- naive CD8+ T cells lacking CXCR3 (TNR3-). The receptors were sampled from a human donor in good health. Some clones in this sample may be carry-over from other donors' samples.

The chain carries TRBV14 and TRBJ2-1. Per the germline V gene, CDR1 is SGHDN and CDR2 is FVKESK. CDR3 length equals 14 residues. CDR3 amino acids: CASSQDRRNNEQFF.

The genes are TRBV15 and TRBJ2-5; TCRdb's D gene call, TRBD1, goes unchecked for lack of DNA. Germline assignment: CDR1 LNHNV and CDR2 YYDKDF (reference sequence). This CDR3 is built from 15 residues. CDR3 protein: CATSRITGGQETQYF.

V and J are TRBV10-3 and TRBJ2-3; the TCRdb call, TRBD2, lacks DNA for checking. The germline gives CDR1 ENHRY, CDR2 SYGVKD. The CDR3 totals 16 residues. The CDR3 loop is CATVPQTRVLSDTQYF.

The rearrangement links TRBV4-1 to TRBJ2-5; TCRdb returns TRBD1, unconfirmable since there is no DNA. This CDR3 region has 15 residues. From germline, CDR1 is MGHRA and CDR2 YSYEKL. The CDR3 sequence: CASSQEGRVVETQYF.

The genes are TRBV7-3 and TRBJ2-1; TCRdb proposes TRBD1, but this gene call is untestable without DNA. The CDR3 consists of 14 residues. CDR1 and CDR2 from the germline V gene are SGHTA and FQGTGA. CDR3 residues: CASSLQGVNNEQFF.

The V gene is TRBV27, the J gene TRBJ2-7; with no DNA, the TCRdb D assignment of TRBD1 cannot be verified. The CDR3 spans 15 residues. Per the germline V gene, CDR1 is MNHEY and CDR2 is SMNVEV (reference sequence). Here the CDR3 reads CASSLSGTFLYEQYF.

The rearrangement links TRBV28 to TRBJ2-7; lacking DNA, the TRBD1 call made by TCRdb goes unchecked. CDR1 is MDHEN, CDR2 SYDVKM, per germline. The CDR3 consists of 16 residues. The CDR3 is CASSLLAGGAGYEQYF.

This chain links TRBV9 with TRBJ1-1. The CDR3 is 16 residues long. Germline CDR1 is SGDLS and CDR2 is YYNGEE. This chain's CDR3 is CASSPLGWGGGTEAFF. Filled out from reference TRBV9 and TRBJ1-1, the complete variable domain reads DSGVTQTPKHLITATGQRVTLRCSPRSGDLSVYWYQQSLDQGLQFLIQYYNGEERAKGNILERFSAQQFPDLHSELNLSSLELGDSALYFCASSPLGWGGGTEAFFGQGTRLTVV.